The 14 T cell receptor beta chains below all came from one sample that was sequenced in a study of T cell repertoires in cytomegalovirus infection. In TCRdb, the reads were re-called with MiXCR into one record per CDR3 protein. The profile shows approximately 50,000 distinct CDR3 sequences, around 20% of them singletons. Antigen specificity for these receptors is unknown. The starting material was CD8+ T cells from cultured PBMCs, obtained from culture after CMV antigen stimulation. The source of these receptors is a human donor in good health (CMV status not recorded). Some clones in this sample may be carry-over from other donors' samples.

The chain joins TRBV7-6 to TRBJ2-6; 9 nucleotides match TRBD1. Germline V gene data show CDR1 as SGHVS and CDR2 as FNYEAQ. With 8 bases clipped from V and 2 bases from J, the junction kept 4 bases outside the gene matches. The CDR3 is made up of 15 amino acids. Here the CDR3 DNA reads TGTGCCAGCGGGACAGGGAAGACTGGGGCCAACGTCCTGACTTTC. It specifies CASGTGKTGANVLTF.

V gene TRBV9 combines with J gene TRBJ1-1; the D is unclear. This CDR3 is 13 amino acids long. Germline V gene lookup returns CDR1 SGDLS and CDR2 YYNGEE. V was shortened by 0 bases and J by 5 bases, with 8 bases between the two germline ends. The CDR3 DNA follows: TGTGCCAGCAGCGTAGGGGGAAGGACTGAAGCTTTCTTT. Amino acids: CASSVGGRTEAFF.

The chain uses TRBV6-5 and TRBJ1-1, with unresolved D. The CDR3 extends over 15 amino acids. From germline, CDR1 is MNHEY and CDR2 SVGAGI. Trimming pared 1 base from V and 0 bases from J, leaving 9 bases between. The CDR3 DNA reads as TGTGCCAGCAGTTACTTCCGAAATCTGAACACTGAAGCTTTCTTT. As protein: CASSYFRNLNTEAFF.

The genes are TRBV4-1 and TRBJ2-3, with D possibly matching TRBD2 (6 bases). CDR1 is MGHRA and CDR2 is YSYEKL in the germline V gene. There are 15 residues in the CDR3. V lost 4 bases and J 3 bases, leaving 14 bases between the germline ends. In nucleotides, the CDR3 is TGCGCCAGCAGCCCGCGGGGCCAAGGGACAGATACGCAGTATTTT. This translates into CASSPRGQGTDTQYF.

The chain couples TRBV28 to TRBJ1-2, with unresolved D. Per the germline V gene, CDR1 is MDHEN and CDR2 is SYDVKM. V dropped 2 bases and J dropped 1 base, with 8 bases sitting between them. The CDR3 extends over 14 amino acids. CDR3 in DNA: TGTGCCAGCAGTTTACGGGAACTTAACTATGGCTACACCTTC. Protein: CASSLRELNYGYTF.

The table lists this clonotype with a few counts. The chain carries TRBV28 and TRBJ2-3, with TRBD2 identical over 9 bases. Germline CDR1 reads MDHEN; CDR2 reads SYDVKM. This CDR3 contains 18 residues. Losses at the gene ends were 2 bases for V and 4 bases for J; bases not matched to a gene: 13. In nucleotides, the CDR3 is TGTGCCAGCAGTTTAACTGGCAGCAGCGGGGGGCCCCCAGATACGCAGTATTTT. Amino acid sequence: CASSLTGSSGGPPDTQYF.

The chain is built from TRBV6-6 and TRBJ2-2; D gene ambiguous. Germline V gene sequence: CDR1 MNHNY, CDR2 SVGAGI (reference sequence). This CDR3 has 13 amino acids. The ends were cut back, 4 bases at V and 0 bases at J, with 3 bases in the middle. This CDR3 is CASSFSNTGELFF. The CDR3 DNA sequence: TGTGCCAGCAGTTTCTCGAACACCGGGGAGCTGTTTTTT.

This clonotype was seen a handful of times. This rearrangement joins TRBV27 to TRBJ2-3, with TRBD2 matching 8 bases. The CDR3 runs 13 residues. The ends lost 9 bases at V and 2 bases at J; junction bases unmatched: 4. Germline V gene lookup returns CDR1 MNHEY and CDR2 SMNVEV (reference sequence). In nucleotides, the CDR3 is TGTGCCAGTTCAGCGGGGGACACAGATACGCAGTATTTT. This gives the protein CASSAGDTDTQYF.

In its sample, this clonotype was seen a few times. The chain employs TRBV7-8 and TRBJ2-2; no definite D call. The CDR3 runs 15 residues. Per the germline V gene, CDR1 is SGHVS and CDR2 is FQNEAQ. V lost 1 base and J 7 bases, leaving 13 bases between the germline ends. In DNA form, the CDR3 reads TGTGCCAGCAGCTTAGGGCCTCTTTCGGGCGGGGAGCTGTTTTTT. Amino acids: CASSLGPLSGGELFF.

The chain's CDR3 is CASTLGGSGNTIYF. DNA for the CDR3: TGTGCCAGCACCCTAGGGGGTTCCGGAAACACCATATATTTT. V is TRBV28 and J is TRBJ1-3; weak D call: TRBD1 (6 bases). Germline values: CDR1 MDHEN, CDR2 SYDVKM. The CDR3 sequence is 14 residues long. V was trimmed by 7 bases and J by 4 bases, leaving 14 bases between them. Full variable domain (missing parts from reference TRBV28 and TRBJ1-3): DVKVTQSSRYLVKRTGEKVFLECVQDMDHENMFWYRQDPGLGLRLIYFSYDVKMKEKGDIPEGYSVSREKKERFSLILESASTNQTSMYLCASTLGGSGNTIYFGEGSWLTVV.

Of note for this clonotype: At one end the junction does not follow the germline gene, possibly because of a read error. The chain's CDR3 is CDSSWTRSSYNEQFF. The DNA of the CDR3 is TGTGACAGCAGCTGGACTAGAAGCTCCTACAATGAGCAGTTCTTC. The chain joins TRBV6-5 to TRBJ2-1, with 7 nucleotides matching TRBD2. This CDR3 is 15 amino acids long. The germline gives CDR1 MNHEY, CDR2 SVGAGI.

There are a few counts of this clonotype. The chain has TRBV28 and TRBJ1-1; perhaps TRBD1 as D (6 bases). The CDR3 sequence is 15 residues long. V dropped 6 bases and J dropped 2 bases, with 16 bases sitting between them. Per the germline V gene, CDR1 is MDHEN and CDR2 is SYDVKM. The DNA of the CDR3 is TGTGCCAGCAGCCCGATGGGGGGCCCAAACACTGAAGCTTTCTTT. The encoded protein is CASSPMGGPNTEAFF.

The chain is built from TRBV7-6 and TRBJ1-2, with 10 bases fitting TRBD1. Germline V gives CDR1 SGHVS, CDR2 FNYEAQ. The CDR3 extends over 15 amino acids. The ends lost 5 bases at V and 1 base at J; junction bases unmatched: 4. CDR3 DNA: TGTGCCAGCAGCACCGGACAGGGGGTTAACTATGGCTACACCTTC. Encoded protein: CASSTGQGVNYGYTF.

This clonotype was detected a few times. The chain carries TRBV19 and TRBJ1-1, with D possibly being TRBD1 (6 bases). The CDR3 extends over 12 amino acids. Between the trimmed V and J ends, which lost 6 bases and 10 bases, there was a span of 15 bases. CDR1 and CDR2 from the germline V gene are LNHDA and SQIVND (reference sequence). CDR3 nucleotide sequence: TGTGCCAGTAGACCAACAGGGAGCAGAGCTTTCTTT. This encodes CASRPTGSRAFF.